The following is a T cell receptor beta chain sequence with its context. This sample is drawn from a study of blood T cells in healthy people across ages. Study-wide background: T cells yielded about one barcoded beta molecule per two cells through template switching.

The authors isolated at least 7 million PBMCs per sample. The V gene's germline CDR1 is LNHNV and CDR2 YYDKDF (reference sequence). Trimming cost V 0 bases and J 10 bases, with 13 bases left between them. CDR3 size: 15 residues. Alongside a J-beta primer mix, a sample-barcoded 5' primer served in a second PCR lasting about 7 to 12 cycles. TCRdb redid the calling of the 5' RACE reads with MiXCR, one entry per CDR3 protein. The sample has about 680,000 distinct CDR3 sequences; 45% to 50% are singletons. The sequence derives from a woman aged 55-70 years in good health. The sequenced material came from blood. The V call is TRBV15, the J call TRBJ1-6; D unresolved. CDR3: CATSRETYSSSPLHF. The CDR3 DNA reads TGTGCCACCAGCAGAGAGACATACTCTAGCTCACCCCTCCACTTT.